These T cell receptor beta chains were read from a single sample in a study of identical twins. MiXCR, run by TCRdb on the 5' RACE reads, gives a single entry per CDR3 protein. The sample consists of about 900,000 distinct CDR3 sequences, approximately 13% of them appearing once. This sample also belongs to another study, concerning yellow fever vaccine responses in identical twins.

What was sequenced was PBMCs. The receptors shown here come from a woman aged 18-29 years in good health. The CDR3 runs from the conserved cysteine through the conserved F or W. Each record gives: J gene, V gene, clone size, CDR3 protein. Not all rows give a size; the values are once, few, many and, for expanded clones, a class.

>TRBJ2-7|TRBV7-2|-
CASSLASGGRYEQYF
>TRBJ2-2|TRBV15|few
CATSRGEDTNTGELFF
>TRBJ2-3|TRBV7-8|-
CASSASGRSTDTQYF
>TRBJ2-5|TRBV12-3/TRBV12-4|few
CASRLSPGSPFFETQYF
>TRBJ2-2|TRBV5-6|few
CASSLAGRPGELFF
>TRBJ2-1|TRBV5-1|-
CASSPRTVGGIYNEQFF
>TRBJ1-2|TRBV12-3/TRBV12-4|many
CASSLYSQGNYGYTF
>TRBJ2-7|TRBV15|-
CATSEDRAAHRSYEQYF
>TRBJ2-7|TRBV28|-
CASRGSGANSYEQYF
>TRBJ1-6|TRBV7-9|few
CASSLVRTDSYNSPLHF
>TRBJ1-6|TRBV20-1|few
CSAGTGATYNSPLHF
>TRBJ1-1|TRBV5-4|few
CASSHGSGREAFF
>TRBJ2-1|TRBV5-1|-
CASSLYWGGDNEQFF
>TRBJ1-5|TRBV2|-
CASGTGWVQPQHF
>TRBJ1-1|TRBV10-3|many
CAITPLGQGNTEAFF
>TRBJ1-1|TRBV28|many
CASSSGQTMNTEAFF
>TRBJ2-1|TRBV12-3/TRBV12-4|few
CASSVQEQFF
>TRBJ2-2|TRBV15|many
CATSREGAGTGELFF
>TRBJ2-1|TRBV20-1|-
CSANPRSSGRLFEQFF
>TRBJ2-6|TRBV5-6|-
CASSSNAWSMPSGANVLTF
>TRBJ1-5|TRBV5-5|-
CASSLDPGRDQPQHF
>TRBJ2-7|TRBV28|few
CASSFSASYEQYF
>TRBJ1-2|TRBV20-1|few
CSASGTGAGYGYTF
>TRBJ2-1|TRBV9|few
CASSEGRVRGLSEQFF
>TRBJ2-7|TRBV12-2|-
CASRLDSARPYEQYF
>TRBJ1-5|TRBV20-1|few
CSARPRGGGWGNQPQHF
>TRBJ2-5|TRBV2|-
CACCLPFWTSYQETQYF
>TRBJ2-3|TRBV2|few
CASSIRDRVTDTQYF
>TRBJ1-5|TRBV20-1|many
CSANGGSNQPQHF
>TRBJ2-2|TRBV5-1|few
CASSLENRGPANTGELFF
>TRBJ2-2|TRBV24-1|few
CATGDGPGELFF
>TRBJ2-6|TRBV10-3|-
CAISAGRNSGANVLTF